A selection of T cell receptor beta chains follows, all from one sample in a study of T cells in Graves' hyperthyroidism and ophthalmopathy. MiXCR, run by TCRdb on the multiplex PCR reads, gives a single entry per CDR3 protein. The table shows more than 500,000 distinct CDR3 sequences, with about 16% occurring only once. The sequenced sample consisted of blood. All receptors derive from a woman in her 30s with Graves' hyperthyroidism. CDR3s leave out the opening cysteine and the closing phenylalanine or tryptophan.

V gene	J gene	CDR3 length	CDR3 protein
TRBV7-2	TRBJ2-7	11	ASAGLAQYEQY
TRBV9	TRBJ1-2	13	ASSAGWALRHGYT
TRBV7-3	TRBJ1-1	11	ASSFGDKTEAF
TRBV4-1	TRBJ2-7	13	ASSQVPARSYEQY
TRBV6-2/TRBV6-3	TRBJ1-1	11	ASSYLRGTEAF
TRBV6-1	TRBJ2-2	13	ASSVQGADTGELF
TRBV3-1	TRBJ2-1	14	ASSQALVADHNEQF
TRBV5-1	TRBJ2-7	11	ASSLERSYEQY
TRBV5-5	TRBJ2-3	13	ASSRGTSGMDTQY
TRBV3-1	TRBJ2-7	11	ASSQWEGYEQY
TRBV28	TRBJ2-7	12	ASHYSARTYEQY
TRBV7-3	TRBJ2-3	11	ASSLVGGDTQY
TRBV6-5	TRBJ2-3	13	ASSYVTSGPDTQY
TRBV13	TRBJ2-5	18	ASSSHDPGLAGGRQETQY
TRBV6-5	TRBJ1-4	15	ASSYSGTPATNEKLF
TRBV30	TRBJ2-3	14	AWIPSPPTSTDTQY